This passage covers 26 T cell receptor beta chains from one sample sequenced in a study of control samples from healthy donors and cancer patients. Clones were sequenced by immunoSEQ multiplex PCR, and TCRdb holds only the in-frame ones, with some missing. The sample has about 130,000 clones, more than 90% seen once. The sequencing input was blood. These receptor sequences come from a man aged 18 to 30 in good health.

This clone was counted a single time. The chain joins TRBV14 to TRBJ2-3; D gene uncertain. CDR1 is SGHDN and CDR2 is FVKESK in the germline V gene. V was pared by 2 bases and J by 6 bases, with 6 bases between. The CDR3 is 12 residues long. CDR3 nucleotide sequence: TGTGCCAGCAGCCAAATTTCCGATACGCAGTATTTT. It is translated as CASSQISDTQYF.

This chain joins TRBV24-1 and TRBJ2-1; 7 positions agree with TRBD2. CDR3 length: 14 residues. V was pared by 4 bases and J by 12 bases, with 11 bases of the junction left unmatched. Germline assignment: CDR1 KGHDR and CDR2 SFDVKD. Here the CDR3 DNA reads TGTGCCACCAGTGACCCGTTATCTGGGGGGGGGCAGTTCTTC. Translating gives CATSDPLSGGGQFF.

This sequence joins TRBV6-5 and TRBJ1-3; unclear D gene. Germline values: CDR1 MNHEY, CDR2 SVGAGI. The CDR3 contains 14 residues. The V end was cut by 7 bases, the J end by 4 bases, with 14 bases between. CDR3 amino acids: CASKQINSGNTIYF. The CDR3 coding sequence is TGTGCCAGCAAGCAAATTAACTCCGGAAACACCATATATTTT.

The chain uses TRBV11-3 and TRBJ2-1, with 8 bases that match TRBD2. With V trimmed by 5 bases and J by 7 bases, 10 bases remained unmatched. This CDR3 spans 15 amino acids. The germline CDR1 and CDR2 sequences are SGHNT and YENEEA. CDR3 protein: CASSLLPGGLNEQFF. Here the CDR3 DNA reads TGTGCCAGCAGCCTCCTTCCGGGGGGGTTAAATGAGCAGTTCTTC.

V and J are TRBV5-1 and TRBJ2-7; 8 bases match TRBD1. Germline V gives CDR1 SGHRS, CDR2 YFSETQ. This CDR3 region has 14 residues. The V and J ends lost 3 bases and 2 bases, in that order; junction bases with no gene match: 4. In DNA form, the CDR3 reads TGCGCCAGCAGCTGGGACAGGCCGACCTACGAGCAGTACTTC. This gives the protein CASSWDRPTYEQYF.

The chain combines TRBV5-4 with TRBJ2-3, with TRBD2 matching over 13 bases. CDR1 is SGHNT and CDR2 is YYREEE in the germline V gene (reference sequence). CDR3 length: 15 amino acids. V gave up 1 base and J gave up 6 bases; unmatched junction bases: 2. This CDR3 reads CASSLTSGGEDTQYF. In nucleotides, the CDR3 is TGTGCCAGCAGCTTGACTAGCGGGGGGGAGGATACGCAGTATTTT.

The chain has TRBV20-1 and TRBJ1-3; D is uncertain. The CDR3 extends over 11 amino acids. The germline V gene has CDR1 DFQATT and CDR2 SNEGSKA (reference sequence). Deletions cut 7 bases from V and 1 base from J, with 5 bases between. CDR3 DNA: TGCAGTGGGTATTCTGGAAACACCATATATTTT. Translated, it gives CSGYSGNTIYF.

The gene calls are TRBV4-2 and TRBJ1-1; a weak D match, TRBD1 (6 bases). Germline CDR1 LGHNA, CDR2 YNFKEQ. The CDR3 is 14 residues long. With 3 bases removed from V and 0 bases from J, the gap between germline ends came to 8 bases. CDR3 sequence (DNA): TGTGCCAGCAGCCACCCAGGGGTGAACACTGAAGCTTTCTTT. Translating gives CASSHPGVNTEAFF.

This chain connects TRBV11-2 to TRBJ2-1; D not certain. Per germline, CDR1 SGHAT and CDR2 FQNNGV. V gave up 3 bases and J gave up 6 bases, with 9 bases separating them. CDR3 length equals 13 residues. This chain's CDR3 is CASSFGLLNEQFF. The CDR3 region has the DNA TGTGCCAGCAGCTTCGGTTTACTCAATGAGCAGTTCTTC.

The chain combines TRBV6-1 with TRBJ1-3; a possible D gene is TRBD1 (5 bases). The V end was cut by 2 bases, the J end by 2 bases, with 10 bases between. Germline CDR1 MNHNS, CDR2 SASEGT. The CDR3 has 15 residues. CDR3 bases: TGTGCCAGCAGTGAATCCGGGGGAGCTGGAAACACCATATATTTT. Translating it yields CASSESGGAGNTIYF.

This rearrangement joins TRBV5-1 to TRBJ2-7, with TRBD2 as a possible D gene (6 bases). The CDR3 spans 15 residues. CDR1 is SGHRS, CDR2 YFSETQ, per germline. V dropped 4 bases and J dropped 7 bases, with 21 bases sitting between them. CDR3 sequence (DNA): TGCGCCAGCAGCGATCAAGGAGGGTCAATTGGGGAGCAGTACTTC. Translating it yields CASSDQGGSIGEQYF.

The chain joins TRBV7-9 to TRBJ1-2; 8 bases line up with TRBD1. Germline CDR1 SEHNR, CDR2 FQNEAQ (reference sequence). The V and J ends lost 5 bases and 4 bases, in that order; junction bases with no gene match: 9. The CDR3 is 15 residues long. The CDR3 nucleotides read TGTGCCAGCAGCCGGGACAGGATGTCTTCCTATGGCTACACCTTC. This translates into CASSRDRMSSYGYTF.

CDR3 loop: CASSNTWDNNEQFF. CDR3 bases: TGTGCCAGCAGCAACACATGGGACAACAATGAGCAGTTCTTC. The chain uses TRBV7-6 and TRBJ2-1; D is perhaps TRBD1 (6 bases). CDR1 SGHVS and CDR2 FNYEAQ come from the germline V gene. Trimming cost V 5 bases and J 5 bases, with 13 bases left between them. This CDR3 comprises 14 residues.

V usage is TRBV19 and J usage is TRBJ2-1; a possible D gene is TRBD1 (6 bases). Trimming removed 6 bases at V and 0 bases at J, with 24 bases between. Germline values: CDR1 LNHDA, CDR2 SQIVND (reference sequence). The CDR3 runs 19 residues. CDR3 nucleotide sequence: TGTGCCAGTAGGACCGCGACCCAACAGGGAATTGGCTCCTACAATGAGCAGTTCTTC. This translates into CASRTATQQGIGSYNEQFF.

The V gene is TRBV10-3, the J gene TRBJ2-7; perhaps TRBD1 as D (5 bases). With 3 bases removed from V and 1 base from J, the gap between germline ends came to 10 bases. CDR3 length equals 14 residues. Germline CDR1 reads ENHRY; CDR2 reads SYGVKD. This CDR3 is CAISEHAGSYEQYF. The CDR3, as DNA: TGTGCCATCAGTGAACATGCAGGGTCCTACGAGCAGTACTTC.

A single count supports this clone. Given a much more abundant clone one base away, this may be a read error. Additional DNA sequences in this sample encode the identical CDR3. The chain couples TRBV5-4 to TRBJ1-6; D is undetermined. Trimming removed 2 bases at V and 5 bases at J, with 2 bases between. Per germline, CDR1 SGHNT and CDR2 YYREEE (reference sequence). The CDR3 is 12 residues long. CDR3 nucleotide sequence: TGTGCCAGCAGCTTCGATAATTCACCCCTCCACTTT. Amino acid sequence: CASSFDNSPLHF.

The gene calls are TRBV11-1 and TRBJ2-1; 10 bases agree with TRBD2. CDR3 length equals 16 residues. Trimming removed 0 bases from V and 9 bases from J; junction bases left unmatched: 8. Germline V gene sequence: CDR1 SGHAT, CDR2 FQDESV (reference sequence). In DNA, the CDR3 is TGTGCCAGCAGCTTAGCATCCCTAGCGGGGGCGTCTGAGCAGTTCTTC. Its protein product is CASSLASLAGASEQFF.

This chain links TRBV27 with TRBJ1-6, with 12 bases that match TRBD1. This CDR3 is built from 15 residues. Germline loops: CDR1 MNHEY, CDR2 SMNVEV (reference sequence). V shed 5 bases and J 9 bases; nucleotides not matched to a gene: 5. CDR3 nucleotides: TGTGCCAGCAGTCGCCCGGGACAGGGGGCTTCACCCCTCCACTTT. As protein: CASSRPGQGASPLHF.

The chain links TRBV9 to TRBJ2-7, with D uncertain. CDR3 length: 14 residues. The germline V gene encodes CDR1 SGDLS and CDR2 YYNGEE. Between the trimmed V and J ends, which lost 0 bases and 6 bases, there was a span of 13 bases. The DNA for the CDR3 is TGTGCCAGCAGCGTAGGTAACAGTGACGGCGAGCAGTACTTC. The encoded protein is CASSVGNSDGEQYF.

The chain recombines TRBV10-1 with TRBJ2-3, with D unclear. The CDR3 totals 13 residues. Germline CDR1 and CDR2: WNHNN and SYGVQD (reference sequence). V lost 0 bases and J lost 5, with 6 bases in between. CDR3 bases: TGCGCCAGCAGTGAGTCCGCGGTAGATACGCAGTATTTT. As protein: CASSESAVDTQYF.

This sequence joins TRBV19 and TRBJ2-2; D gene uncertain. This CDR3 spans 14 amino acids. The V end was cut by 8 bases, the J end by 0 bases, with 10 bases between. Germline V gene sequence: CDR1 LNHDA, CDR2 SQIVND (reference sequence). CDR3 loop: CASVGYPNTGELFF. The CDR3 DNA reads as TGTGCCAGTGTGGGGTACCCGAACACCGGGGAGCTGTTTTTT.

This chain links TRBV15 with TRBJ2-7; no definite D call. The CDR3 is 19 residues long. Between the trimmed V and J ends, which lost 0 bases and 1 base, there was a span of 22 bases. Germline CDR1 and CDR2: LNHNV and YYDKDF (reference sequence). DNA for the CDR3: TGTGCCACCAGCAGAGATCTCCCGGATGCTACAAGGGCATCCTACGAGCAGTACTTC. Translated: CATSRDLPDATRASYEQYF.

The chain recombines TRBV15 with TRBJ1-1, with D possibly matching TRBD1 (5 bases). Germline CDR1 and CDR2: LNHNV and YYDKDF (reference sequence). V lost 3 bases and J lost 4, with 12 bases in between. CDR3 length: 14 residues. The CDR3 nucleotides read TGTGCCACCAGCAGCCGTGGTAGGGGCACTGAAGCTTTCTTT. It specifies CATSSRGRGTEAFF.

The chain carries TRBV13 and TRBJ1-2; 10 nucleotides align to TRBD1. Germline CDR1 reads PRHDT; CDR2 reads FYEKMQ (reference sequence). V lost 1 base and J lost 6; bases outside the gene matches: 5. The CDR3 covers 15 residues. Here the CDR3 reads CASSLVDRGHDGYTF. In DNA form, the CDR3 reads TGTGCCAGCAGCTTAGTCGACAGGGGGCATGATGGCTACACCTTC.

This clone was counted a few times. V usage is TRBV29-1 and J usage is TRBJ1-2; TRBD1 aligns across 7 bases. Germline V gene sequence: CDR1 SQVTM, CDR2 ANQGSEA. V was pared by 6 bases and J by 3 bases, with 7 bases of the junction left unmatched. The CDR3 runs 13 residues. The CDR3 DNA reads as TGCAGCGTCTACAGGGGCGCCTACTATGGCTACACCTTC. It translates to CSVYRGAYYGYTF.

The CDR3 loop reads CASSESVRSGELFF. The CDR3 coding sequence is TGCGCCAGCAGTGAGTCAGTCCGGTCCGGGGAGCTGTTTTTT. The V call is TRBV10-1, the J call TRBJ2-2; D is uncertain. Trimming cost V 0 bases and J 6 bases, with 8 bases left between them. The CDR3 loop spans 14 amino acids. CDR1 WNHNN and CDR2 SYGVQD come from the germline V gene (reference sequence).